This T cell receptor beta chain was profiled in a study of Tregs in tolerant kidney transplant recipients. This CDR3 contains 14 residues. Germline V gene data show CDR1 as SGHAT and CDR2 as FQNNGV. V lost 5 bases and J lost 4, with 15 bases in between. On this clone itself: Its antigen is not identified.

The protocol was immunoSEQ multiplex PCR, while the TCRdb copy is restricted to in-frame clones and leaves out a portion. The table includes about 31,000 clones, approximately 80% detected once. The chain couples TRBV11-2 to TRBJ2-7; D is uncertain. The sample consisted of Tregs from blood cultured with allogeneic cells. This clonotype was obtained from a human donor in good health. In DNA, the CDR3 is TGTGCCAGCAGCCCCAATCCACTGTCGTACGAGCAGTACTTC. Amino acid sequence: CASSPNPLSYEQYF.